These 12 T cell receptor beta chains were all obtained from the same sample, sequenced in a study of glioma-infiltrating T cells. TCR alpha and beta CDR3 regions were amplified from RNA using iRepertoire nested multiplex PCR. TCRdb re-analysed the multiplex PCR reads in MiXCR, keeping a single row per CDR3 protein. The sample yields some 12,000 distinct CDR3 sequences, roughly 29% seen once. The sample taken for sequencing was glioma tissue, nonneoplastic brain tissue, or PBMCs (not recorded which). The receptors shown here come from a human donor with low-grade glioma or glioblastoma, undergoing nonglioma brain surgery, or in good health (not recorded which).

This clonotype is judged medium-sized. The CDR3 here is CASSLGGEQYF. The CDR3 DNA reads TGTGCCAGCAGTTTAGGTGGCGAGCAGTACTTC. V is TRBV27 and J is TRBJ2-7; D is ambiguous. V shed 2 bases and J shed 6 bases, with 5 bases lying between them. Germline V gives CDR1 MNHEY, CDR2 SMNVEV (reference sequence). The CDR3 is 11 residues long.

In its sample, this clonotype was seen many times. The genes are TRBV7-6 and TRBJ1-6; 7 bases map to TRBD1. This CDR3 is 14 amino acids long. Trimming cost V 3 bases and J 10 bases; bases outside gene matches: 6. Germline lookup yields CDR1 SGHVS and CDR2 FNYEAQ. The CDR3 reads CASSFNRGRSPLHF. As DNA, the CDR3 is TGTGCCAGCAGCTTTAACAGGGGTAGGTCACCCCTCCACTTT. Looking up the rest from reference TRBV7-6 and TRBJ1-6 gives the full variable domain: GAGVSQSPRYKVTKRGQDVALRCDPISGHVSLYWYRQALGQGPEFLTYFNYEAQQDKSGLPNDRFSAERPEGSISTLTIQRTEQRDSAMYRCASSFNRGRSPLHFGNGTRLTVT.

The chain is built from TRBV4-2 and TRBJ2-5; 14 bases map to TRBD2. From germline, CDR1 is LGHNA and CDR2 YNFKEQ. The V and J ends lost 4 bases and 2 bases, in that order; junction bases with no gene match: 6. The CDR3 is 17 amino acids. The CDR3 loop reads CASSRQRLAGGQETQYF. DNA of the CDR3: TGTGCCAGCAGCCGACAGCGACTAGCGGGAGGGCAAGAGACCCAGTACTTC.

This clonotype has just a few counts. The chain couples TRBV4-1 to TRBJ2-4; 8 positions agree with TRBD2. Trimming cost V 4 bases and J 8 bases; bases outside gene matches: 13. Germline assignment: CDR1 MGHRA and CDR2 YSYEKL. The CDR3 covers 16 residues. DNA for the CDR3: TGCGCCAGCAGCCCAATCGGGGGGGGGGCGAATGACATTCAGTACTTC. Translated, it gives CASSPIGGGANDIQYF.

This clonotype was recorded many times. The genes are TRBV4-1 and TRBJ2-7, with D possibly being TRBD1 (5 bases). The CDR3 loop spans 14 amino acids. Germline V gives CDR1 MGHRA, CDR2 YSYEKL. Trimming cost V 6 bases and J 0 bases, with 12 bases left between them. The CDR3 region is CASRRTSSSYEQYF. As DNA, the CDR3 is TGCGCCAGCAGGAGGACATCGAGCTCCTACGAGCAGTACTTC.

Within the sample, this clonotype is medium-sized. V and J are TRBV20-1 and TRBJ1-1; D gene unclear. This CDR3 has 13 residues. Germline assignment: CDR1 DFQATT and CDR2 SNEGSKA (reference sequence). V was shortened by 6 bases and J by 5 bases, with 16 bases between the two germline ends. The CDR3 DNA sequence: TGCAGTGCGAGGACCGGGTCCGAAACTGAAGCTTTCTTT. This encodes CSARTGSETEAFF.

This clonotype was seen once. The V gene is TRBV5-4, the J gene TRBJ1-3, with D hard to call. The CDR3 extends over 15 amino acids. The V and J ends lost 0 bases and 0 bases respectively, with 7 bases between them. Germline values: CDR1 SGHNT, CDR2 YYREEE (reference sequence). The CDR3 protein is CASSLDPLSGNTIYF. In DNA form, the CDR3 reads TGTGCCAGCAGCTTGGACCCGCTCTCTGGAAACACCATATATTTT.

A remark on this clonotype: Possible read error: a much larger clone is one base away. The CDR3 sequence: CANTTGTRNLGYGHTF. For the CDR3, the DNA is TGTGCCAACACGACCGGGACTCGGAATCTGGGCTATGGCCACACCTTC. The gene calls are TRBV28 and TRBJ1-2; maybe TRBD1 (5 bases). The CDR3 length is 16 residues. The germline V gene encodes CDR1 MDHEN and CDR2 SYDVKM.

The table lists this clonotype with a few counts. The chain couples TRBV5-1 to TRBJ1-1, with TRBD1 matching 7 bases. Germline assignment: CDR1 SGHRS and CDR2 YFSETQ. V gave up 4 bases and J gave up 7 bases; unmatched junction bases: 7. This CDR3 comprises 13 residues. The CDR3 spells CASSTLGQDEAFF. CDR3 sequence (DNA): TGCGCCAGCAGCACCCTTGGACAGGATGAAGCTTTCTTT.

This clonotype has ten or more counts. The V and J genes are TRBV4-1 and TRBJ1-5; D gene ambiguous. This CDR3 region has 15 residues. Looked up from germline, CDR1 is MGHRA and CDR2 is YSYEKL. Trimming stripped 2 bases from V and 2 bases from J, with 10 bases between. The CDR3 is CASSQLGLGNQPQHF. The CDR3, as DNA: TGCGCCAGCAGCCAACTGGGCCTGGGCAATCAGCCCCAGCATTTT.

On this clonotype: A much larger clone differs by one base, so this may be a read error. CDR3 protein: CASSFNSGTPSDTQYF. The CDR3 DNA is TGTGCCAGCAGTTTTAACAGCGGGACCCCTTCAGATACGCAGTATTTT. The chain combines TRBV6-5 with TRBJ2-3; TRBD2 matches at 7 bases. CDR1 is MNHEY, CDR2 SVGAGI, per germline. The ends lost 4 bases at V and 4 bases at J; junction bases unmatched: 11. This CDR3 has 16 amino acids.

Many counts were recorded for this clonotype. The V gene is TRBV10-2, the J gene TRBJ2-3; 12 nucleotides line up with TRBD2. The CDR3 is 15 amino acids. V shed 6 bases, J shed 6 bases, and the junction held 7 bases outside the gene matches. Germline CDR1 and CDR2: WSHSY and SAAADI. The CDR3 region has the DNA TGCGCCAGCAGCGGTGGACTAGCGGGAAGGGATACGCAGTATTTT. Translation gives CASSGGLAGRDTQYF.